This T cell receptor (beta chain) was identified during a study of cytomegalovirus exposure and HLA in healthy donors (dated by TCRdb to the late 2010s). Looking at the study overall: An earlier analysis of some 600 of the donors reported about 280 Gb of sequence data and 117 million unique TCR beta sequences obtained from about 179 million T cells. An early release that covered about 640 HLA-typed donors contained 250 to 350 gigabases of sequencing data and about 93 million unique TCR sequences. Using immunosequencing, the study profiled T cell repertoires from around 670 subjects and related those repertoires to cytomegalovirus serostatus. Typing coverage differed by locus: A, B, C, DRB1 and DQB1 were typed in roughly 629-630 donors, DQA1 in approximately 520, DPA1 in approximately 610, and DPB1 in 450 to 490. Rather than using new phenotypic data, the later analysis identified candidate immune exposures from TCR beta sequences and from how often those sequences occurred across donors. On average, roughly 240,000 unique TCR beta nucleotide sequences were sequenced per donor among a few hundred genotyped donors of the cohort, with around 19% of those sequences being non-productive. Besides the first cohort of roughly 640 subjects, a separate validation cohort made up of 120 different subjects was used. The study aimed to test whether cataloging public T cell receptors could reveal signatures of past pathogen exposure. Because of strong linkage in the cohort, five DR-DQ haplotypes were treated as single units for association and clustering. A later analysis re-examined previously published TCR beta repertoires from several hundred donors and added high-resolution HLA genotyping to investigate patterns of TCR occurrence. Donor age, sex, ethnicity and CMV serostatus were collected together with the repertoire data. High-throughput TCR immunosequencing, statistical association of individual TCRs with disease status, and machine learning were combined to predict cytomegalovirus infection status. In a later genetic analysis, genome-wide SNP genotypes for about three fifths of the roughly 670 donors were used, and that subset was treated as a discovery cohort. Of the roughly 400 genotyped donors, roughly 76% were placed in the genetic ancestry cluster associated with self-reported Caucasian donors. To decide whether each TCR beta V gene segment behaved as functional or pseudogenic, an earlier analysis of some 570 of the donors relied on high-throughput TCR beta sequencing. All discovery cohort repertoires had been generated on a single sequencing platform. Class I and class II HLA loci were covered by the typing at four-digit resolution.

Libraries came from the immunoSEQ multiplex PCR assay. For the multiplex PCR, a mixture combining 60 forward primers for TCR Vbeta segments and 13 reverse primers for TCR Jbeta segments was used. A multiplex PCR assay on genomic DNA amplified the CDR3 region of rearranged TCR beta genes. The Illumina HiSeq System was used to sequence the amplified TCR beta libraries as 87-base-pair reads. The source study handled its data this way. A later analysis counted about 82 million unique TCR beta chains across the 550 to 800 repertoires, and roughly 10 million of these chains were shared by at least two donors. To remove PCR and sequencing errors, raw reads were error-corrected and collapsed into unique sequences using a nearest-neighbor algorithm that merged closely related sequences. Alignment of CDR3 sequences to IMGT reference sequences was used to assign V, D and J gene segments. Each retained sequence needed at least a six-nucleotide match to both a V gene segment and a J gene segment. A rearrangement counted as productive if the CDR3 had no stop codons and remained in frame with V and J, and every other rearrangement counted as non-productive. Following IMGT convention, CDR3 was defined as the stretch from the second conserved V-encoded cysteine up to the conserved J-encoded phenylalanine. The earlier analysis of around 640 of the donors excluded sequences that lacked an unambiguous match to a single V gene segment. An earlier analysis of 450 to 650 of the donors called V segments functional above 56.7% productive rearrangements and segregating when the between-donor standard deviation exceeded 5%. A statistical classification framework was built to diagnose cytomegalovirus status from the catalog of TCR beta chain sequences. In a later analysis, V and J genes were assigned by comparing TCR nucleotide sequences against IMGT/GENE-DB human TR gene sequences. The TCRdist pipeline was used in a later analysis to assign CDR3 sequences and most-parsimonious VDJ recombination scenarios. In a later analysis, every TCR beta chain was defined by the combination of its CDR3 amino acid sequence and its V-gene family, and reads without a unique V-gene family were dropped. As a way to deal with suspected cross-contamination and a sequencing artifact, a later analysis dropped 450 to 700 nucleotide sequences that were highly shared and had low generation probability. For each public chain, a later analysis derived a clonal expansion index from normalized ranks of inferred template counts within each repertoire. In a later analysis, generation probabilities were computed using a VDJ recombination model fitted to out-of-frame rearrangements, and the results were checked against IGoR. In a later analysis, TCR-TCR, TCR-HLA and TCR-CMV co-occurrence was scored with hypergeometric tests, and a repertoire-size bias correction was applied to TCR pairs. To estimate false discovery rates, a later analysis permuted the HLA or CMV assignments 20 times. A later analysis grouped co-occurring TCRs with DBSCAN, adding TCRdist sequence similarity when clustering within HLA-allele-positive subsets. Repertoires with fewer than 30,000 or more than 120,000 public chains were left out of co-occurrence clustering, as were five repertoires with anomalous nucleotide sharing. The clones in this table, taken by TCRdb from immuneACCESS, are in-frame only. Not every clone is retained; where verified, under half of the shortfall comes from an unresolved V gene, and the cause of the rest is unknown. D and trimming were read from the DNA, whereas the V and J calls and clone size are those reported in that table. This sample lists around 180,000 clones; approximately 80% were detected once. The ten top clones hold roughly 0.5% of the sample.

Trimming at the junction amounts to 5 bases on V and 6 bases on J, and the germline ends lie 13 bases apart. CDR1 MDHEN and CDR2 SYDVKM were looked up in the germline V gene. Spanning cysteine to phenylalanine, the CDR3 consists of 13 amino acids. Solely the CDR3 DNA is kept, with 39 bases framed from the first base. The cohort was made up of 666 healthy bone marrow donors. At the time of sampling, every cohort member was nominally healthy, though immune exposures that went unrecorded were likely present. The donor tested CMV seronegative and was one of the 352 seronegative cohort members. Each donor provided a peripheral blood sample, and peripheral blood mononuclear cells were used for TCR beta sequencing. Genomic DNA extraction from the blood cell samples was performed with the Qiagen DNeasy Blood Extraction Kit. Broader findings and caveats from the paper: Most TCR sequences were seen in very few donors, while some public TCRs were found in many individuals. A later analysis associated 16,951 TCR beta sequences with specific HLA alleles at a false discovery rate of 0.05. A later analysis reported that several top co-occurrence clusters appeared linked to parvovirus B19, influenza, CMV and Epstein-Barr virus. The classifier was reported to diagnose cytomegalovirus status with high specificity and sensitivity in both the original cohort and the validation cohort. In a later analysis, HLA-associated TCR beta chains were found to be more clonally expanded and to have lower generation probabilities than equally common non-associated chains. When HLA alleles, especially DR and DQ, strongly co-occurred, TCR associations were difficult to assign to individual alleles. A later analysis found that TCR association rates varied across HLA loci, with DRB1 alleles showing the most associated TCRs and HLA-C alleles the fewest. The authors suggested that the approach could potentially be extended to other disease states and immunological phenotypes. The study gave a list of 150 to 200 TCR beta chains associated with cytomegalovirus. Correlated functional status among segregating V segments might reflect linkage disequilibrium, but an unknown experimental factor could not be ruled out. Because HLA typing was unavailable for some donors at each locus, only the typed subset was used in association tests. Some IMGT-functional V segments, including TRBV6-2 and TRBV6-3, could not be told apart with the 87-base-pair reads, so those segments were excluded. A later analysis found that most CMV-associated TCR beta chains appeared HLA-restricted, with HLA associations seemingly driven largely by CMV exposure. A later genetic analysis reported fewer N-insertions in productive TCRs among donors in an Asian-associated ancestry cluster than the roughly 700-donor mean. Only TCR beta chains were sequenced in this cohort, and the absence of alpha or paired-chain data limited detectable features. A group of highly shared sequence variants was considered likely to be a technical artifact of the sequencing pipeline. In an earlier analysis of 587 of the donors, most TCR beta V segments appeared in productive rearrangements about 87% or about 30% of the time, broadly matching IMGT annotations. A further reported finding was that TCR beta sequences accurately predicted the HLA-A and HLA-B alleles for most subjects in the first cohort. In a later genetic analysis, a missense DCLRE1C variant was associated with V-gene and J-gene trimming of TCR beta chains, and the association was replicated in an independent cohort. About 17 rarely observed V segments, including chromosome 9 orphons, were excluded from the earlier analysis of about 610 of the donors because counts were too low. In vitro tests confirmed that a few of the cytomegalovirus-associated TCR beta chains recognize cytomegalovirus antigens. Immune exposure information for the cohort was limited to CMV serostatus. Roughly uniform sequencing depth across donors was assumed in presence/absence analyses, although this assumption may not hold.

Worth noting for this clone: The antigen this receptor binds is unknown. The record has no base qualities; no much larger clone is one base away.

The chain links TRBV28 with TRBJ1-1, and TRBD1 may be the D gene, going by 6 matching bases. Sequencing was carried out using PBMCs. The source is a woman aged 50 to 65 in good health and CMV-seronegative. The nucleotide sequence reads TGTGCCAGCAGTCTGGACAGTATACCTGAAGCTTTCTTT. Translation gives CASSLDSIPEAFF.